What follows are 11 T cell receptor beta chains derived from one specimen sequenced in a study of vaccination and CD4 T cells after COVID-19. The Oncomine TCR Beta short-read assay sequenced DNA from cultured CD4+ T cells. In TCRdb, the PCR reads were re-called with MiXCR into one record per CDR3 protein. The table records some 20,000 distinct CDR3 sequences, 43% of them present only once. Sample treatment: approximately nine-day PBMC culture with coronavirus spike peptide pools or control peptides (ViraFEST assay). Their antigen targets remain unknown. Sequencing used CD4+ T cells from blood, cultured in vitro, obtained after SARS-CoV-2 vaccination. Receptor source: a human donor who had recovered from COVID-19.

The sample holds a few counts of this clonotype. The V call is TRBV4-2, the J call TRBJ1-2; perhaps TRBD1 as D (5 bases). The CDR3 sequence is 13 residues long. CDR1 LGHNA and CDR2 YNFKEQ come from the germline V gene. V dropped 2 bases and J dropped 6 bases, with 10 bases sitting between them. The CDR3 loop is CASSQSGVNGYTF. The DNA for the CDR3 is TGTGCCAGCAGCCAATCGGGGGTGAATGGCTACACCTTC.

This chain uses TRBV28 with TRBJ2-7; D call uncertain. The germline CDR1 and CDR2 sequences are MDHEN and SYDVKM. V gave up 4 bases and J gave up 2 bases, with 18 bases separating them. The CDR3 contains 16 residues. In DNA, the CDR3 is TGTGCCAGCAGTTCAGCCTCCCCCCGAACGGCCTACGAGCAGTACTTC. Translating gives CASSSASPRTAYEQYF.

This clonotype was picked up one time. V is TRBV7-9 and J is TRBJ2-3; D gene uncertain. The germline gives CDR1 SEHNR, CDR2 FQNEAQ (reference sequence). The length of the CDR3 is 15 residues. V shed 5 bases and J shed 2 bases, with 14 bases lying between them. CDR3 amino acids: CASSVRLSTTDTQYF. Written as DNA, the CDR3 is TGTGCCAGCAGCGTTAGGTTAAGTACCACAGATACGCAGTATTTT.

The chain couples TRBV20-1 to TRBJ2-1; 7 bases fit TRBD2. Germline V gene lookup returns CDR1 DFQATT and CDR2 SNEGSKA (reference sequence). This CDR3 contains 14 residues. Germline trimming cut 4 bases from V and 1 base from J; bases unmatched to any gene: 4. CDR3 coding DNA: TGCAGTGCTACAACTAGCGCATCCTACAATGAGCAGTTCTTC. This gives the protein CSATTSASYNEQFF.

The rearrangement uses TRBV27 and TRBJ1-2; TRBD1 matches at 7 bases. Trimming removed 7 bases from V and 3 bases from J; junction bases left unmatched: 8. In germline, CDR1 is MNHEY, CDR2 SMNVEV (reference sequence). This CDR3 comprises 14 residues. The CDR3 protein is CASKPRGPHYGYTF. DNA of the CDR3: TGTGCCAGCAAACCGAGGGGGCCGCACTATGGCTACACCTTC.

The J gene is TRBJ1-1, the V gene TRBV28; TRBD1 matches at 7 bases. Germline trimming cut 2 bases from V and 4 bases from J; bases unmatched to any gene: 4. The CDR3 consists of 14 residues. The V gene's germline CDR1 is MDHEN and CDR2 SYDVKM. The CDR3: CASSLRRGTTEAFF. The CDR3 coding sequence is TGTGCCAGCAGTTTACGCAGGGGGACCACTGAAGCTTTCTTT.

This rearrangement joins TRBV10-3 to TRBJ1-3; no firm D call. V was trimmed by 1 base and J by 8 bases, leaving 12 bases between them. This CDR3 region has 14 residues. Looked up from germline, CDR1 is ENHRY and CDR2 is SYGVKD. For the CDR3, the DNA is TGTGCCATCAGTGAGTTCCATGACACAGACACCATATATTTT. It specifies CAISEFHDTDTIYF.

The chain links TRBV20-1 to TRBJ2-3; D is perhaps TRBD1 (6 bases). Germline assignment: CDR1 DFQATT and CDR2 SNEGSKA (reference sequence). Trimming took 3 bases from V and 1 from J, leaving 11 bases between them. The CDR3 covers 14 residues. This chain's CDR3 is CSASLGAGTDTQYF. The CDR3 DNA reads as TGCAGTGCTAGTTTGGGGGCAGGCACAGATACGCAGTATTTT.

V and J are TRBV11-3 and TRBJ2-1; D is uncertain. CDR1 and CDR2 (germline): SGHNT, YENEEA. Trimming shortened V by 1 base and J by 10 bases, and 14 bases separated the two germline ends. The CDR3 runs 14 residues. DNA for the CDR3: TGTGCCAGCAGCTTAGTTTGGAAGACAATGGAGCAGTTCTTC. Translation: CASSLVWKTMEQFF.

V gene TRBV6-1 combines with J gene TRBJ1-1; D is ambiguous. Germline CDR1 and CDR2: MNHNS and SASEGT. V lost 2 bases and J lost 1, with 5 bases in between. The CDR3 covers 13 residues. CDR3 residues: CASSEIRNTEAFF. The CDR3 bases are TGTGCCAGCAGTGAAATTCGGAACACTGAAGCTTTCTTT.

The V gene is TRBV28, the J gene TRBJ2-1; no clear D gene. The V end lost 6 bases, the J end lost 0 bases, and 24 bases lay between the germline ends. This CDR3 comprises 19 residues. Germline CDR1 MDHEN, CDR2 SYDVKM. CDR3 nucleotides: TGTGCCAGCAGCCAAGACCGCCGAGGTGGAGAGAGCTCCTACAATGAGCAGTTCTTC. Amino acid sequence: CASSQDRRGGESSYNEQFF.